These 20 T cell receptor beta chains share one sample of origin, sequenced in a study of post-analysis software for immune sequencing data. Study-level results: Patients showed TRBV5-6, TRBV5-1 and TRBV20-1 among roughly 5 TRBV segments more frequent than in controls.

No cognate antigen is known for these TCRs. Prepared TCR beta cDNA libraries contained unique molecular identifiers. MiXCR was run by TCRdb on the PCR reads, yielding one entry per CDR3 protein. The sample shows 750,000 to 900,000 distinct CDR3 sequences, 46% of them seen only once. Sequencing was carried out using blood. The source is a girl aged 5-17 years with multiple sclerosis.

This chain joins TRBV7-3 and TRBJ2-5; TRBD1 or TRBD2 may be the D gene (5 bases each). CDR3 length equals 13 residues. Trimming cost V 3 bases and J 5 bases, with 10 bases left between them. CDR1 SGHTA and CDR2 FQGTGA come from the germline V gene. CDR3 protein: CASSFGAGETQYF. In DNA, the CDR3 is TGTGCCAGCAGCTTCGGGGCTGGGGAGACCCAGTACTTC. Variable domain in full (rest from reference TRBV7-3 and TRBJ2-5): GAGVSQTPSNKVTEKGKYVELRCDPISGHTALYWYRQSLGQGPEFLIYFQGTGAADDSGLPNDRFFAVRPEGSVSTLKIQRTERGDSAVYLCASSFGAGETQYFGPGTRLLVL.

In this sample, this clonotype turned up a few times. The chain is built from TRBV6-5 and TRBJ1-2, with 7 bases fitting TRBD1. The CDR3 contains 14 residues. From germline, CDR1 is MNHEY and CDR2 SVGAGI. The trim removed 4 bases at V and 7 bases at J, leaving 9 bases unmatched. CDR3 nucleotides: TGTGCCAGCAGTTCCGACAGGGCAGGGCTTGGCTACACCTTC. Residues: CASSSDRAGLGYTF.

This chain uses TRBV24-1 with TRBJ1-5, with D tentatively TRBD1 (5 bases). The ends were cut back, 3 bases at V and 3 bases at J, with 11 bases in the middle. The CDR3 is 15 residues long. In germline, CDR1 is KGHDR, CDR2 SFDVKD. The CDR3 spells CATSDPRGVNQPQHF. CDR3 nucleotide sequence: TGTGCCACCAGTGATCCCCGGGGGGTCAATCAGCCCCAGCATTTT.

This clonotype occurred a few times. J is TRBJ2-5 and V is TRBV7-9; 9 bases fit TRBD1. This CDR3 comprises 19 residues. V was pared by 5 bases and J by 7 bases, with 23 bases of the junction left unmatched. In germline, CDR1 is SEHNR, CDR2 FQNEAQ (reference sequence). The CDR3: CASSPRTGGPSRGEWTQYF. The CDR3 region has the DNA TGTGCCAGCAGCCCCAGAACAGGGGGCCCATCACGAGGAGAGTGGACCCAGTACTTC.

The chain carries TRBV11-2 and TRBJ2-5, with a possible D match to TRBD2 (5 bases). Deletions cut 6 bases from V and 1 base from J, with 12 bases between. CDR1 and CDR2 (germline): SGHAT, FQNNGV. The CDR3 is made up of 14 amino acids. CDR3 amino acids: CASRPRLSQETQYF. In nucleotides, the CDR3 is TGTGCCAGCAGACCACGACTAAGCCAAGAGACCCAGTACTTC.

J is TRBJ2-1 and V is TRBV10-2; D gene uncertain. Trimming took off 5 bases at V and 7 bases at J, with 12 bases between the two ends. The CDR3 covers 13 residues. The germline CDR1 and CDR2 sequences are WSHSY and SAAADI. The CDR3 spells CASSSPYWNEQFF. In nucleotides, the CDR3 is TGCGCCAGCAGTTCGCCCTATTGGAATGAGCAGTTCTTC.

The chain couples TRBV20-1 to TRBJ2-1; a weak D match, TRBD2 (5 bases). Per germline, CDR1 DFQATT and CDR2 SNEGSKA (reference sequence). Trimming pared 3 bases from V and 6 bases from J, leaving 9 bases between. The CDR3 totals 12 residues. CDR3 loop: CSARAGVNEQFF. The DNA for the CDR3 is TGCAGTGCTAGGGCCGGGGTCAATGAGCAGTTCTTC.

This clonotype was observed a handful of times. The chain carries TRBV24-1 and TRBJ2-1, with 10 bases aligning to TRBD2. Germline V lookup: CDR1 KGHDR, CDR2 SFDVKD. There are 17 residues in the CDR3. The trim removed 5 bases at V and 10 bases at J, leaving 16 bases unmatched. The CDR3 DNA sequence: TGTGCCACCAGTGCCCGCCTAGCGGGAGCCACCTTGGGGGAGCAGTTCTTC. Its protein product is CATSARLAGATLGEQFF.

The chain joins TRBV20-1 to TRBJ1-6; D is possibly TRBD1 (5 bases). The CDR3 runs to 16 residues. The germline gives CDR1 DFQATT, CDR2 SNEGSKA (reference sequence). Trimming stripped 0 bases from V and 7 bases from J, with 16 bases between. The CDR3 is CSARDGAGSRNSPLHF. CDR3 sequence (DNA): TGCAGTGCTAGAGATGGGGCAGGGTCGAGGAATTCACCCCTCCACTTT.

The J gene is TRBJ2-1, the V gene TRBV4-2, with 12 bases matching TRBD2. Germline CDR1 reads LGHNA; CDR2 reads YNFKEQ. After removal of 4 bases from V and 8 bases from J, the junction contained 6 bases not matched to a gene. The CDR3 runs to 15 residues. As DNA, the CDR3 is TGTGCCAGCAGCCGGACTAGCGGGGTCTCTGATGAGCAGTTCTTC. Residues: CASSRTSGVSDEQFF.

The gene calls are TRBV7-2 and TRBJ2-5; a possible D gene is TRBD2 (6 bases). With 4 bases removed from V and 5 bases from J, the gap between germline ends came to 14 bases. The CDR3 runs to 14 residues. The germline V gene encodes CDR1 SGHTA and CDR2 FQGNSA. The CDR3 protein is CASSSEGSGETQYF. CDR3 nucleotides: TGTGCCAGCAGCTCTGAGGGGAGCGGGGAGACCCAGTACTTC.

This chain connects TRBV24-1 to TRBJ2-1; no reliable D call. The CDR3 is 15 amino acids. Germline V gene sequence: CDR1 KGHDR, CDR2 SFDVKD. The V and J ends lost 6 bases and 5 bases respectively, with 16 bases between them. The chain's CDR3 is CATSTSSSLHNEQFF. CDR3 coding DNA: TGTGCCACCAGTACGTCTTCCAGCCTCCACAATGAGCAGTTCTTC.

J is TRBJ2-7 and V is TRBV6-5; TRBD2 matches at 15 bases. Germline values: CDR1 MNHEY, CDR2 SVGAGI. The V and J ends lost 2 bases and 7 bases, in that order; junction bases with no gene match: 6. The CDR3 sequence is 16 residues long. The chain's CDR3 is CASSYRTSGRAEEQYF. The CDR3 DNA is TGTGCCAGCAGTTACCGGACTAGCGGGAGGGCGGAAGAGCAGTACTTC.

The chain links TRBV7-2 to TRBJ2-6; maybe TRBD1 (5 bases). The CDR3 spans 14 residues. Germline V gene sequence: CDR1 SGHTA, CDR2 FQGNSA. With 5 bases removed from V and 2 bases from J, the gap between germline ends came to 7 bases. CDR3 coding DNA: TGTGCCAGCAGCCAGACAGCTGGGGCCAACGTCCTGACTTTC. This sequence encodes CASSQTAGANVLTF.

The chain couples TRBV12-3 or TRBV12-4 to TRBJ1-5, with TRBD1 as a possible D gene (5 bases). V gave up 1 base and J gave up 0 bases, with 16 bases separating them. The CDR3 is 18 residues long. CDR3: CASSLGRGGGYSNQPQHF. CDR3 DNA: TGTGCCAGCAGTTTAGGGCGGGGGGGAGGCTATAGCAATCAGCCCCAGCATTTT.

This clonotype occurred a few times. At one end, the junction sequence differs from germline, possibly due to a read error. DNA of the CDR3: TGCAGCGTTGTACTACCACTAGCGGCAGGGCAAGATACCCAGTACTTC. Translated: CSVVLPLAAGQDTQYF. The chain recombines TRBV29-1 with TRBJ2-5; 8 nucleotides line up with TRBD2. In germline, CDR1 is SQVTM, CDR2 ANQGSEA. This CDR3 has 16 residues.

The CDR3 here is CASSLGPAGVNSPLHF. CDR3 in DNA: TGTGCCAGCAGCTTAGGCCCGGCAGGGGTCAATTCACCCCTCCACTTT. The genes are TRBV7-9 and TRBJ1-6, with D maybe TRBD1 (6 bases). Germline assignment: CDR1 SEHNR and CDR2 FQNEAQ (reference sequence). The ends were cut back, 1 base at V and 7 bases at J, with 14 bases in the middle. The CDR3 covers 16 residues.

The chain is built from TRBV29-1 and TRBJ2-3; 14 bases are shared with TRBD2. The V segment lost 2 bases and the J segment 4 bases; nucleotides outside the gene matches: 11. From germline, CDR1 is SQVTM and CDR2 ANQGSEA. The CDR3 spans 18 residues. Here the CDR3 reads CSVETGTSGSWIPDTQYF. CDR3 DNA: TGCAGCGTTGAAACCGGGACTAGCGGGAGTTGGATCCCAGATACGCAGTATTTT.

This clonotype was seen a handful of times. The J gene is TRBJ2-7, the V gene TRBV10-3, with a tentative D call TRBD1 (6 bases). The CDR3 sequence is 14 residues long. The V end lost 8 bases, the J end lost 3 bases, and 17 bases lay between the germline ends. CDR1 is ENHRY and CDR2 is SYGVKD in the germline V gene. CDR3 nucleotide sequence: TGTGCCATCGGGTGGACAGCTACCCGCTACGAGCAGTACTTC. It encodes CAIGWTATRYEQYF.

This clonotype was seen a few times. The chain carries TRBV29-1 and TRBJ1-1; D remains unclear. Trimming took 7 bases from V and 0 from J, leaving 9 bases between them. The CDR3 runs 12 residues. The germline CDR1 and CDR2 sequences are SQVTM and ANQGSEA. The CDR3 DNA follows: TGCAGCGCCTCGGCGTTGAACACTGAAGCTTTCTTT. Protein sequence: CSASALNTEAFF.